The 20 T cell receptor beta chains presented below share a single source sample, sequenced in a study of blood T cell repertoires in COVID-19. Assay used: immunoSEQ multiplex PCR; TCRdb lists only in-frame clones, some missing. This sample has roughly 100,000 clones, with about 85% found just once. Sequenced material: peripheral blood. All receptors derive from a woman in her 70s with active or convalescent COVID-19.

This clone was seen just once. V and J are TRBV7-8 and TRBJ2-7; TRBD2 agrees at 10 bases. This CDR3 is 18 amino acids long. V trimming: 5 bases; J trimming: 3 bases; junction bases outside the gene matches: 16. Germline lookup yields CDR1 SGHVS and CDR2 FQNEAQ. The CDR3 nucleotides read TGTGCCAGCAGCCCCGGACAGTTTTACTTAGCGGGAGGCTACGAGCAGTACTTC. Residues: CASSPGQFYLAGGYEQYF.

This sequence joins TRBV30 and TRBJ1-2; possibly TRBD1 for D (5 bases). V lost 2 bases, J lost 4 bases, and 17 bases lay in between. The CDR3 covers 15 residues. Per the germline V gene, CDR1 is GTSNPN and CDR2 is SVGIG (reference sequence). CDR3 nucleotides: TGTGCCTGGAGTCGGGGGAGGACCGAGAGCTATGGCTACACCTTC. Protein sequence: CAWSRGRTESYGYTF.

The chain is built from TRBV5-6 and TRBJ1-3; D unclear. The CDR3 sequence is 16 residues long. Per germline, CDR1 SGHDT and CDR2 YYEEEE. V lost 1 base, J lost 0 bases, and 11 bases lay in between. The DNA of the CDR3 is TGTGCCAGCAGCTTGAGGAGGCACCGCTCTGGAAACACCATATATTTT. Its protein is CASSLRRHRSGNTIYF.

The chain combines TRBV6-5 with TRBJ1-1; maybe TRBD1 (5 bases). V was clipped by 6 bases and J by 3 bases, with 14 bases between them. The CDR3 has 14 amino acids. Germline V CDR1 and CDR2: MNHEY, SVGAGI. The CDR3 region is CASSLTGGDTEAFF. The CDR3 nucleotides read TGTGCCAGCAGCCTTACGGGGGGGGACACTGAAGCTTTCTTT.

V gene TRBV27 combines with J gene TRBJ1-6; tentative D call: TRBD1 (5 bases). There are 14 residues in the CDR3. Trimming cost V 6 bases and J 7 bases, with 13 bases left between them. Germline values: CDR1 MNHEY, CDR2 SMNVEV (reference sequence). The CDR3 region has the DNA TGTGCCAGCAGCCTGATGGAGGGGAATTCACCCCTCCACTTT. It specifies CASSLMEGNSPLHF.

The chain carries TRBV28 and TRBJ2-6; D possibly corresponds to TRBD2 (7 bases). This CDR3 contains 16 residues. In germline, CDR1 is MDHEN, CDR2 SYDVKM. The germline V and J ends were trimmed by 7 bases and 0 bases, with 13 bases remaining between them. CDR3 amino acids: CASNAGASSGANVLTF. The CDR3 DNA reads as TGTGCCAGCAATGCGGGGGCCAGCTCTGGGGCCAACGTCCTGACTTTC.

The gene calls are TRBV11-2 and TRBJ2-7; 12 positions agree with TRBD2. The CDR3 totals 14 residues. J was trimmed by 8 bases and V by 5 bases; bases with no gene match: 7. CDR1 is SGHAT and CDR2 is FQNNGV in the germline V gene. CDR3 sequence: CASSGLAGNNQQYF. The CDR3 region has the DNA TGTGCCAGCAGCGGACTAGCGGGAAATAATCAGCAGTACTTC.

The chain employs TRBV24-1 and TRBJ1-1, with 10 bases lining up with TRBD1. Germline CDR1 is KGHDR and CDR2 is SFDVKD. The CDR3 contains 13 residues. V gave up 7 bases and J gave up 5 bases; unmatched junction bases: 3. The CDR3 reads CATSGQGGTEAFF. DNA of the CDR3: TGTGCCACCAGCGGACAGGGGGGAACTGAAGCTTTCTTT.

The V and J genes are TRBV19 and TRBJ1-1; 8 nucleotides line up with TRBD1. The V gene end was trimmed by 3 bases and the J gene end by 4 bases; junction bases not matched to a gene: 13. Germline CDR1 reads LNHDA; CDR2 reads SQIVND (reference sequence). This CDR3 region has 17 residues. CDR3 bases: TGTGCCAGTAGTATGTCCACCAGGGGGCTCGGGGGCACTGAAGCTTTCTTT. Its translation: CASSMSTRGLGGTEAFF.

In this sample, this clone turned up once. The CDR3 DNA reads as TGTGCCAGCACCCCAACAGGGAAAGGTCCCAATCAGCCCCAGCATTTT. The encoded protein is CASTPTGKGPNQPQHF. This sequence joins TRBV28 and TRBJ1-5, with D maybe TRBD1 (6 bases). Germline assignment: CDR1 MDHEN and CDR2 SYDVKM. V lost 7 bases, J lost 3 bases, and 19 bases lay in between. This CDR3 is built from 16 residues.

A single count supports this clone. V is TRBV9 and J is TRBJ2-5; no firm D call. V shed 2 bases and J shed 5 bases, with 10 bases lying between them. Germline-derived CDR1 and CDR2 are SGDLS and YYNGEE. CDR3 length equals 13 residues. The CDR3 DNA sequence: TGTGCCAGCAGCGTGTCTCTGTCGGAGACCCAGTACTTC. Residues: CASSVSLSETQYF.

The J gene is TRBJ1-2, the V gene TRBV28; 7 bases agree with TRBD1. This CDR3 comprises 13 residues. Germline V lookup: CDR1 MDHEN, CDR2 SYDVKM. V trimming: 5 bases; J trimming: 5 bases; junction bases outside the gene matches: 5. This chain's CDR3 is CASSQTGFYGYTF. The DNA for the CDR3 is TGTGCCAGCAGTCAGACAGGGTTTTATGGCTACACCTTC.

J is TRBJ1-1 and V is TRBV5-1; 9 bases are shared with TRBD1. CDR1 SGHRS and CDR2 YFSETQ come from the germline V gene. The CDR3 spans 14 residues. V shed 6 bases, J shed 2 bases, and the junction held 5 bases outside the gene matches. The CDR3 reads CASKNTGGNTEAFF. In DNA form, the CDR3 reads TGCGCCAGCAAAAACACAGGGGGCAACACTGAAGCTTTCTTT.

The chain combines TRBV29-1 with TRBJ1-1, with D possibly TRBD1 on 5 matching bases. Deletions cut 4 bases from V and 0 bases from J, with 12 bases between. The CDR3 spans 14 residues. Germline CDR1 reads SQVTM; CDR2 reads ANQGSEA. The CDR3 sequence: CSVALGGLNTEAFF. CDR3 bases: TGCAGCGTTGCACTCGGGGGTCTGAACACTGAAGCTTTCTTT.

The CDR3 loop reads CAKLDRGVYEQYF. Written as DNA, the CDR3 is TGTGCCAAGCTGGACAGGGGTGTCTACGAGCAGTACTTC. The genes are TRBV28 and TRBJ2-7, with 9 nucleotides matching TRBD1. The germline V gene encodes CDR1 MDHEN and CDR2 SYDVKM. V lost 10 bases, J lost 3 bases, and 7 bases stayed unmatched. The length of the CDR3 is 13 residues.

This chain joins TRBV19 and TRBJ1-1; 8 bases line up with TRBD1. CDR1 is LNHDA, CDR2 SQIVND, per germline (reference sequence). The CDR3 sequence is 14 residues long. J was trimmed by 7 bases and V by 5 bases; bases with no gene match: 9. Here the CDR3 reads CASSQGAGRYEAFF. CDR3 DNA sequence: TGTGCCAGTAGTCAGGGGGCGGGCCGCTATGAAGCTTTCTTT.

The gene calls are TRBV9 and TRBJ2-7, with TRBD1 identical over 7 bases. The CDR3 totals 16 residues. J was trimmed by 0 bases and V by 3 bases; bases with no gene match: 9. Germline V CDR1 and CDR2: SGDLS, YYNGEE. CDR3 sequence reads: CASSGGRTGRSYEQYF. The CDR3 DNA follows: TGTGCCAGCAGCGGGGGACGGACAGGCCGCTCCTACGAGCAGTACTTC.

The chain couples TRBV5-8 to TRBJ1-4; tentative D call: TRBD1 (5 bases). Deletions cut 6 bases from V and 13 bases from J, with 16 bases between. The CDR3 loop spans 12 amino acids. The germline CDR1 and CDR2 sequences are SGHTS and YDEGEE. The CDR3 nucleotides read TGTGCCAGCATCATTAAACCGGGGGGACTGTTTTTT. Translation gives CASIIKPGGLFF.

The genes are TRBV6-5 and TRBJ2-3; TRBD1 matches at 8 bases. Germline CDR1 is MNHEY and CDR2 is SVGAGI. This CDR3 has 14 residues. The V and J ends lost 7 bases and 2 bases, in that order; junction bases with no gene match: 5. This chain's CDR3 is CASTRGRNTDTQYF. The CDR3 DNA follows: TGTGCCAGCACCAGGGGGCGCAACACAGATACGCAGTATTTT.

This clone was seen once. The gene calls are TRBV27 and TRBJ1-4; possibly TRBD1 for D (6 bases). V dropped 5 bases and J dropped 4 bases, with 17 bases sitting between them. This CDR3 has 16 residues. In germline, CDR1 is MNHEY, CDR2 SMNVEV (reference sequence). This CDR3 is CASSKGGGLGNEKLFF. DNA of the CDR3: TGTGCCAGCAGTAAGGGCGGGGGGCTGGGTAATGAAAAACTGTTTTTT.